The present entry profiles one T cell receptor (beta chain) with its context. The data belong to a study of T cell changes during pregnancy in multiple sclerosis. The table came from immunoSEQ multiplex PCR; TCRdb's copy has only in-frame clones and leaves some out. The top ten clones hold approximately 12% of a sample with more than 25,000 clones, around 89% of them seen once. The V gene lost 0 bases and the J gene lost 5 bases, with 14 bases spanning the gap. Germline V gene lookup returns CDR1 SGDLS and CDR2 YYNGEE. The CDR3 is 15 residues long. The source was CD8+ T cells from peripheral blood mononuclear cells, collected in the third trimester of pregnancy. This sequence originates from a female donor with multiple sclerosis, enrolled in a pregnancy study. The chain joins TRBV9 to TRBJ1-2; maybe TRBD1 (6 bases). This CDR3 reads CASSVGAGAGYGYTF. Here the CDR3 DNA reads TGTGCCAGCAGCGTAGGTGCAGGGGCAGGGTATGGCTACACCTTC.